Listed below are T cell receptor beta chains from one sample, sequenced in a study of T cells in Graves' hyperthyroidism and ophthalmopathy. TCRdb independently ran MiXCR on the multiplex PCR reads; one entry per CDR3 protein. Found here are about 600,000 distinct CDR3 sequences, 12% to 15% of them singletons; the top ten hold approximately 6.4%. Input material: blood. These receptors were collected from a woman younger than 30 with Graves' ophthalmopathy. Each CDR3 is given with its conserved first and last residue. A D gene is named only where the DNA matches it firmly. Rows may omit the clone size; those that give it use once, few, many or a size class.

>TRBV30|TRBJ2-1|NA|many
CAWSSNAGTEQFF
TGTGCCTGGAGTTCGAACGCAGGGACTGAGCAGTTCTTC
>TRBV6-1|TRBJ1-3|NA|many
CASSRDGFSGNTIYF
TGTGCCAGCAGTAGGGACGGATTCTCTGGAAACACCATATATTTT
>TRBV28|TRBJ1-1|TRBD1|many
CASHPQGAGFPEAFF
TGTGCCAGCCATCCTCAGGGGGCAGGTTTCCCTGAAGCTTTCTTT
>TRBV18|TRBJ1-1|NA|NA
CASSLRTPLNTEAFF
TGTGCCAGCTCACTAAGGACACCTCTGAACACTGAAGCTTTCTTT
>TRBV5-8|TRBJ2-3|TRBD2|few
CASSLIAGTSTDTQYF
TGTGCCAGCAGCTTGATAGCGGGAACCTCGACAGATACGCAGTATTTT
>TRBV7-8|TRBJ2-7|TRBD1|many
CASSHRQGLPDEQYF
TGTGCCAGCAGCCACCGACAGGGCCTCCCGGACGAGCAGTACTTC
>TRBV28|TRBJ2-5|NA|many
CASSSNTRDPQETQYF
TGTGCCAGCAGTTCTAATACTAGGGACCCACAAGAGACCCAGTACTTC
>TRBV12-5|TRBJ1-4|NA|many
CASGDRIEKLFF
TGTGCTAGTGGGGATCGGATCGAAAAACTGTTTTTT
>TRBV30|TRBJ2-1|NA|many
CAWSVINRRGSSYNEQFF
TGTGCCTGGAGTGTAATCAACCGCCGGGGTAGCTCCTACAATGAGCAGTTCTTC
>TRBV7-2|TRBJ2-5|TRBD1|many
CASRTGGYAQETQYF
TGTGCCAGCAGAACAGGGGGCTACGCCCAAGAGACCCAGTACTTC
>TRBV19|TRBJ1-4|TRBD1|NA
CASSIDPPGTVATNEKLFF
TGTGCCAGTAGTATAGATCCCCCTGGGACAGTAGCGACTAATGAAAAACTGTTTTTT
>TRBV20-1|TRBJ1-1|NA|NA
CSAFGGTLNTEAFF
TGCAGTGCTTTCGGGGGGACCCTGAACACTGAAGCTTTCTTT
>TRBV7-3|TRBJ2-7|NA|many
CASSLNPPGDELGTAYEQYF
TGTGCCAGCAGCTTAAACCCCCCGGGGGATGAGTTGGGAACAGCCTACGAGCAGTACTTC
>TRBV7-3|TRBJ2-3|NA|few
CASSLKGGRQESTDTQYF
TGTGCCAGCAGCTTAAAAGGGGGAAGACAGGAAAGCACAGATACGCAGTATTTT
>TRBV4-1|TRBJ1-1|NA|many
CASSQAQGYSNTEAFF
TGCGCCAGCAGCCAAGCGCAGGGATATTCGAACACTGAAGCTTTCTTT
>TRBV18|TRBJ2-7|NA|many
CASSPQLDGAYEQYF
TGTGCCAGCTCACCTCAACTAGACGGAGCCTACGAGCAGTACTTC